The present T cell receptor (beta chain) was sequenced within a study of blood T cell repertoires in COVID-19. Study at large: Italy, Spain and the United States were the sources of the convalescent and acute COVID-19 samples.

Libraries were prepared by immunoSEQ multiplex PCR; TCRdb keeps only in-frame clonotypes and omits some of them. Of hundreds of thousands of clones in the sample, more than 75% were seen once. CDR1 MNHEY and CDR2 SVGEGT come from the germline V gene. Trimming stripped 4 bases from V and 7 bases from J, with 18 bases between. CDR3 length: 15 amino acids. The chain combines TRBV6-2 or TRBV6-3 with TRBJ2-3; perhaps TRBD2 as D (6 bases). The TCR sequence derives from a man in his forties who had recovered from COVID-19. Sequenced input: PBMCs or T cells enriched from blood (not recorded which). The CDR3 nucleotides are TGTGCCAGCAGTTCCCCCGGGACTGGAACCCATACGCAGTATTTT. Protein sequence: CASSSPGTGTHTQYF.